The TCR beta chain described here comes from a study of T cell responses to AZD1222 COVID-19 vaccine. Study-level results: Unmutated regions of variants are reportedly targeted by nearly half of spike-specific TCRs.

Germline V gene data show CDR1 as SGHDN and CDR2 as FVKESK. With 3 bases removed from V and 1 base from J, the gap between germline ends came to 13 bases. CDR3 length: 15 residues. The assay was immunoSEQ multiplex PCR, and TCRdb's table has in-frame clones only and misses some. The sample holds under 150,000 clones, 70% to 90% seen once. A remark on this clone: Its antigen remains unidentified.

This TCR was recovered from an adult in good health. The sample consisted of peripheral blood, taken on day 0 of AZD1222 vaccination. The rearrangement joins TRBV14 to TRBJ2-7; D remains ambiguous. The CDR3 protein is CASSQDPAVSYEQYF. CDR3 coding DNA: TGTGCCAGCAGCCAGGATCCGGCCGTTTCCTACGAGCAGTACTTC.